Presented here are 7 T cell receptor beta chains from one specimen sequenced in a study of monozygotic twins with inflammatory bowel disease. TCRdb reprocessed the 5' RACE reads and reports one entry per CDR3 protein, with no DNA. In all, the sample yields 440,000 or so distinct CDR3 sequences. The sample was blood. Source of these receptors: a human donor with ulcerative colitis or Crohn's disease, or a healthy co-twin of an affected twin (not recorded which).

The genes are TRBV19 and TRBJ2-3; the TCRdb D gene call, TRBD1, has no DNA to confirm it. This CDR3 is 15 amino acids long. The germline V gene has CDR1 LNHDA and CDR2 SQIVND (reference sequence). The CDR3 sequence is CASSISPGVTDTQYF.

V is TRBV10-3 and J is TRBJ1-5; TCRdb outputs TRBD1, but without DNA this stays unchecked. Looked up from germline, CDR1 is ENHRY and CDR2 is SYGVKD. This CDR3 region has 14 residues. The CDR3 region is CAIRGQGEDQPQHF.

This rearrangement joins TRBV7-6 to TRBJ2-3; without DNA, the TCRdb call of TRBD1 cannot be checked. The V gene's germline CDR1 is SGHVS and CDR2 FNYEAQ. The CDR3 loop spans 11 amino acids. The CDR3: CASSSDRVAYF.

The CDR3 loop is CASSSGTSGGGGYF. The genes are TRBV7-9 and TRBJ2-5; without DNA, the TCRdb call of TRBD2 cannot be checked. Per germline, CDR1 SEHNR and CDR2 FQNEAQ (reference sequence). This CDR3 comprises 14 residues.

CDR3 in amino acids: CASSLRGTAPMNTEAFF. The genes are TRBV7-8 and TRBJ1-1; TCRdb calls TRBD1, which cannot be checked without DNA. The CDR3 has 17 amino acids. Germline V gives CDR1 SGHVS, CDR2 FQNEAQ.

The chain joins TRBV5-4 to TRBJ2-3; no DNA is available, so the TRBD2 call from TCRdb remains unchecked. This CDR3 comprises 14 residues. The germline V gene encodes CDR1 SGHNT and CDR2 YYREEE (reference sequence). The CDR3 here is CASSPLAGEGTQYF.

The chain joins TRBV12-3 or TRBV12-4 to TRBJ1-5. This CDR3 spans 13 amino acids. The CDR3 sequence is CASTYNSNQPQHF.